Shown below are 24 T cell receptor beta chains from a single sample sequenced in a study of PD-1 blockade in classical Hodgkin lymphoma (dated by TCRdb to 2020 to 2021). The time point tag for this specimen amounts to: cycle 2 day 1 (C2D1) of nivolumab. Every trial patient had relapsed following autologous stem cell transplantation, and prior brentuximab vedotin exposure was what differed among cohorts A, B and C. To prepare the library, the immunoSEQ multiplex PCR assay was applied. TCRdb took this table from immuneACCESS and kept in-frame rearrangements with V and J called. Such tables lack part of the clones; where checked against another copy, unresolved V genes explain under half of the gap, and the rest is unexplained. The sample table holds about 94,000 clones, of which about 91% were seen once. The ten biggest clones cover approximately 11% of the sample. This specimen consisted of peripheral blood mononuclear cells (PBMCs), obtained before the second cycle of nivolumab. Receptor source: a human donor with classical Hodgkin lymphoma.

The CDR3 here is CASSVQGGNYEQYF. CDR3 DNA: TGTGCCAGTAGTGTACAAGGGGGCAACTACGAGCAGTACTTC. The chain uses TRBV19 and TRBJ2-7; 7 bases are shared with TRBD1. V shed 5 bases, J shed 3 bases, and the junction held 7 bases outside the gene matches. CDR1 and CDR2 from the germline V gene are LNHDA and SQIVND (reference sequence). This CDR3 has 14 amino acids.

This chain uses TRBV11-2 with TRBJ2-1, with D possibly matching TRBD2 (6 bases). This CDR3 contains 15 residues. Trimming left V 1 base short and J 6 bases short, with 13 bases between. Germline V gene sequence: CDR1 SGHAT, CDR2 FQNNGV. The CDR3: CASSLVSLAGNEQFF. The CDR3 coding sequence is TGTGCCAGCAGCTTAGTCTCACTAGCCGGCAATGAGCAGTTCTTC.

The chain employs TRBV4-1 and TRBJ2-7; TRBD2 is a possible D gene (5 bases). Trimming took off 3 bases at V and 7 bases at J, with 13 bases between the two ends. The CDR3 loop spans 13 amino acids. Germline CDR1 and CDR2: MGHRA and YSYEKL. In nucleotides, the CDR3 is TGCGCCAGCAGCCATTTAGGGCGGGCGGAGCAGTACTTC. Translation: CASSHLGRAEQYF.

J is TRBJ1-4 and V is TRBV4-1, with D maybe TRBD1 (6 bases). Germline V gives CDR1 MGHRA, CDR2 YSYEKL. The CDR3 runs to 19 residues. V lost 1 base and J 7 bases, leaving 25 bases between the germline ends. CDR3 amino acids: CASSQGTGTTVRSGEKLFF. The CDR3 nucleotides are TGCGCCAGCAGCCAAGGGACCGGGACAACCGTTAGAAGTGGTGAAAAACTGTTTTTT.

This chain links TRBV18 with TRBJ1-6; tentatively, D is TRBD1 (5 bases). CDR3 length equals 20 residues. Germline assignment: CDR1 KGHSH and CDR2 LQKENI. V lost 2 bases and J lost 10, with 30 bases in between. The CDR3 sequence: CASSPNPFTGGIGTRSPLHF. As DNA, the CDR3 is TGTGCCAGCTCACCAAACCCATTCACCGGGGGAATCGGGACCCGGTCACCCCTCCACTTT.

This chain uses TRBV5-1 with TRBJ1-4; D gene unclear. V shed 2 bases and J shed 8 bases, with 13 bases lying between them. The V gene's germline CDR1 is SGHRS and CDR2 YFSETQ. The CDR3 extends over 14 amino acids. The chain's CDR3 is CASSFDREGEKLFF. CDR3 coding DNA: TGCGCCAGCAGCTTTGATAGGGAAGGCGAAAAACTGTTTTTT.

This chain joins TRBV15 and TRBJ2-1; D unresolved. This CDR3 contains 15 residues. V was trimmed by 0 bases and J by 7 bases, leaving 13 bases between them. CDR1 is LNHNV and CDR2 is YYDKDF in the germline V gene (reference sequence). CDR3 nucleotides: TGTGCCACCAGCAGAGATCTAACTGTAGAAAATGAGCAGTTCTTC. Translation gives CATSRDLTVENEQFF. Combining the CDR3 with reference TRBV15 and TRBJ2-1 gives the whole variable domain DAMVIQNPRYQVTQFGKPVTLSCSQTLNHNVMYWYQQKSSQAPKLLFHYYDKDFNNEADTPDNFQSRRPNTSFCFLDIRSPGLGDTAMYLCATSRDLTVENEQFFGPGTRLTVL.

A single count supports this clone. The V gene is TRBV10-2, the J gene TRBJ2-5; D not resolved. Per the germline V gene, CDR1 is WSHSY and CDR2 is SAAADI. The V and J ends lost 2 bases and 0 bases respectively, with 13 bases between them. CDR3 length: 16 amino acids. CDR3 amino acids: CASSEGANTYQETQYF. The CDR3 nucleotides are TGCGCCAGCAGTGAGGGTGCCAATACGTACCAAGAGACCCAGTACTTC.

The chain combines TRBV6-5 with TRBJ1-3; D unresolved. With 2 bases removed from V and 4 bases from J, the gap between germline ends came to 3 bases. CDR3 length: 12 residues. CDR1 MNHEY and CDR2 SVGAGI come from the germline V gene. This chain's CDR3 is CASSYGGNTIYF. In DNA, the CDR3 is TGTGCCAGCAGTTACGGGGGAAACACCATATATTTT.

V and J are TRBV19 and TRBJ2-4, with TRBD1 matching over 9 bases. With V trimmed by 5 bases and J by 2 bases, 7 bases remained unmatched. The germline gives CDR1 LNHDA, CDR2 SQIVND (reference sequence). The CDR3 covers 16 residues. CDR3 sequence reads: CASSPLGTGPKNIQYF. The CDR3 coding sequence is TGTGCCAGTAGTCCCTTGGGGACAGGGCCCAAAAACATTCAGTACTTC.

The rearrangement joins TRBV27 to TRBJ2-2, with 9 bases matching TRBD2. The CDR3 covers 15 residues. Germline CDR1 reads MNHEY; CDR2 reads SMNVEV (reference sequence). With V trimmed by 6 bases and J by 7 bases, 9 bases remained unmatched. CDR3 nucleotides: TGTGCCAGCAGCAGGGGTAGCGGGAGTGTCGGGGAGCTGTTTTTT. Protein product: CASSRGSGSVGELFF.

This clone has just a few counts. The chain carries TRBV13 and TRBJ2-3; D is unclear. The ends were cut back, 5 bases at V and 0 bases at J, with 6 bases in the middle. Germline V CDR1 and CDR2: PRHDT, FYEKMQ (reference sequence). The CDR3 is 13 amino acids. CDR3 in amino acids: CASSPESTDTQYF. The CDR3 bases are TGTGCCAGCAGCCCCGAAAGCACAGATACGCAGTATTTT.

The V gene is TRBV11-2, the J gene TRBJ1-5; 7 nucleotides match TRBD1. The CDR3 is 15 amino acids. Germline CDR1 is SGHAT and CDR2 is FQNNGV. V was pared by 1 base and J by 4 bases, with 4 bases of the junction left unmatched. CDR3 nucleotides: TGTGCCAGCAGCTTAGGCCCAGGGGGTAATCAGCCCCAGCATTTT. This codes for CASSLGPGGNQPQHF. The full variable domain, completed using reference TRBV11-2 and TRBJ1-5, is EAGVAQSPRYKIIEKRQSVAFWCNPISGHATLYWYQQILGQGPKLLIQFQNNGVVDDSQLPKDRFSAERLKGVDSTLKIQPAKLEDSAVYLCASSLGPGGNQPQHFGDGTRLSIL.

The chain recombines TRBV5-4 with TRBJ2-5, with TRBD1 matching 11 bases. Germline lookup yields CDR1 SGHNT and CDR2 YYREEE (reference sequence). The V gene end was trimmed by 1 base and the J gene end by 4 bases; junction bases not matched to a gene: 6. The length of the CDR3 is 16 residues. As DNA, the CDR3 is TGTGCCAGCAGCTTGTGGACAGGGGGCGCGTTAGAGACCCAGTACTTC. Translating it yields CASSLWTGGALETQYF.

The chain couples TRBV11-3 to TRBJ2-5; maybe TRBD2 (5 bases). V lost 4 bases and J 5 bases, leaving 5 bases between the germline ends. CDR1 SGHNT and CDR2 YENEEA come from the germline V gene. The length of the CDR3 is 11 residues. This CDR3 is CASSSGETQYF. The CDR3 bases are TGTGCCAGCAGCTCGGGGGAGACCCAGTACTTC.

This chain connects TRBV7-9 to TRBJ2-2; 7 positions match TRBD1. CDR1 is SEHNR and CDR2 is FQNEAQ in the germline V gene (reference sequence). This CDR3 is built from 13 residues. Trimming at V came to 5 bases and at J to 6 bases, leaving 3 bases not matched to a gene. This chain's CDR3 is CASSLQGAGELFF. As DNA, the CDR3 is TGTGCCAGCAGCCTTCAGGGGGCCGGGGAGCTGTTTTTT.

The rearrangement uses TRBV6-1 and TRBJ2-1; D is tentatively TRBD1 or TRBD2 (5 bases each). Trimming removed 0 bases from V and 4 bases from J, with 10 bases in between. Germline V CDR1 and CDR2: MNHNS, SASEGT. This CDR3 is built from 15 residues. The CDR3 sequence is CASSEATGPYNEQFF. The CDR3 region has the DNA TGTGCCAGCAGTGAAGCAACGGGGCCTTACAATGAGCAGTTCTTC.

The table lists this clone with a count of one. The gene calls are TRBV7-8 and TRBJ1-2; a possible D gene is TRBD1 (5 bases). The CDR3 extends over 15 amino acids. Germline CDR1 is SGHVS and CDR2 is FQNEAQ. Trimming left V 3 bases short and J 4 bases short, with 15 bases between. The CDR3 region has the DNA TGTGCCAGCAGCTTTAGGGACCGTGAAACCTATGGCTACACCTTC. Its protein product is CASSFRDRETYGYTF.

The V call is TRBV28, the J call TRBJ1-5; D gene ambiguous. The V and J ends lost 2 bases and 7 bases respectively, with 12 bases between them. The CDR3 totals 14 residues. Germline V gives CDR1 MDHEN, CDR2 SYDVKM. CDR3 in amino acids: CASSLSLAGQPQHF. The CDR3 nucleotides read TGTGCCAGCAGTTTAAGTCTGGCGGGGCAGCCCCAGCATTTT. Looking up the rest from reference TRBV28 and TRBJ1-5 gives the full variable domain: DVKVTQSSRYLVKRTGEKVFLECVQDMDHENMFWYRQDPGLGLRLIYFSYDVKMKEKGDIPEGYSVSREKKERFSLILESASTNQTSMYLCASSLSLAGQPQHFGDGTRLSIL.

The rearrangement links TRBV5-4 to TRBJ2-5, with D hard to call. The germline CDR1 and CDR2 sequences are SGHNT and YYREEE (reference sequence). V shed 0 bases and J shed 3 bases, with 9 bases lying between them. CDR3 size: 14 residues. DNA of the CDR3: TGTGCCAGCAGCTTGGCCTTGCGCGAAGAGACCCAGTACTTC. It specifies CASSLALREETQYF.

The rearrangement links TRBV28 to TRBJ2-7; D possibly corresponds to TRBD2 (6 bases). Germline-derived CDR1 and CDR2 are MDHEN and SYDVKM. This CDR3 region has 15 residues. Trimming took off 3 bases at V and 7 bases at J, with 19 bases between the two ends. In nucleotides, the CDR3 is TGTGCCAGCAGTTTTAACTTCGGGGGAGCGTGGGAGCAGTACTTC. It codes for CASSFNFGGAWEQYF. Using reference TRBV28 and TRBJ2-7 for the parts outside the CDR3, the full variable domain is DVKVTQSSRYLVKRTGEKVFLECVQDMDHENMFWYRQDPGLGLRLIYFSYDVKMKEKGDIPEGYSVSREKKERFSLILESASTNQTSMYLCASSFNFGGAWEQYFGPGTRLTVT.

The DNA of the CDR3 is TGTGCCACCAGCGGATATATTAGCTCCTACAATGAGCAGTTCTTC. Residues: CATSGYISSYNEQFF. The chain carries TRBV15 and TRBJ2-1; D is undetermined. Germline V gene lookup returns CDR1 LNHNV and CDR2 YYDKDF (reference sequence). Trimming stripped 5 bases from V and 0 bases from J, with 11 bases between. The CDR3 is made up of 15 amino acids.

The V and J genes are TRBV7-2 and TRBJ1-5; D not certain. V was clipped by 6 bases and J by 0 bases, with 12 bases between them. This CDR3 comprises 15 residues. Germline CDR1 reads SGHTA; CDR2 reads FQGNSA. The DNA for the CDR3 is TGTGCCAGCAGTTTGGGCCCGTATAGCAATCAGCCCCAGCATTTT. It translates to CASSLGPYSNQPQHF.

This chain joins TRBV18 and TRBJ2-1, with 8 positions matching TRBD1. The CDR3 is 12 amino acids. The germline V gene encodes CDR1 KGHSH and CDR2 LQKENI. With 5 bases clipped from V and 10 bases from J, the junction kept 4 bases outside the gene matches. CDR3 coding DNA: TGTGCCAGCTCAATCCGGGACAGGGAGCAGTTCTTC. This codes for CASSIRDREQFF.